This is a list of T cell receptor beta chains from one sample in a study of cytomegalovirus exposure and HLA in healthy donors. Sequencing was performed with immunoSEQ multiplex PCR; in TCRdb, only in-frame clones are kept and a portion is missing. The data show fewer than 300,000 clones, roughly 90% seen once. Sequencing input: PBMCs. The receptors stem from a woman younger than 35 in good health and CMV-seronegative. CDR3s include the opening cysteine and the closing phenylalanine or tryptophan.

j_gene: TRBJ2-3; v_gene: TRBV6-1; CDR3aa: CASIGGVTTDTQYF
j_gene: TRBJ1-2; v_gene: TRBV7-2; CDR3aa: CASSSPGQGRGYTF
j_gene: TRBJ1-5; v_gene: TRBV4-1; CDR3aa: CASSQPHRDRENQPQHF
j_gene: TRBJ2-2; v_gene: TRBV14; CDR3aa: CASSPRRQDTGELFF
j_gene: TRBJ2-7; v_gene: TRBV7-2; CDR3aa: CASSLTQSLYHEQYF
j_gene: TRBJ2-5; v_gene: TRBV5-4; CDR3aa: CASSPLAGGPSGQETQYF
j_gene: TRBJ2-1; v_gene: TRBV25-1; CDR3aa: CASSESFMGTGENEQFF
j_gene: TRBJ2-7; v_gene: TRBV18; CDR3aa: CASSPGSYEQYF
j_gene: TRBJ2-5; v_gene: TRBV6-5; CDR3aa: CASSRGLAEKETQYF
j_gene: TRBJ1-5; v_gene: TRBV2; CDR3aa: CASSRDRGRQPQHF
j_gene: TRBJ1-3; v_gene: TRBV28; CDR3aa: CASSNRDRGFGNTIYF
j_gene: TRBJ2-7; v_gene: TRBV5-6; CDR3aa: CASSLWGAYEQYF
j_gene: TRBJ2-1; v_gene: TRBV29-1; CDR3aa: CSVEGASLGNEQFF
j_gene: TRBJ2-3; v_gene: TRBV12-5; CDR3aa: CASGWGTGLADTQYF
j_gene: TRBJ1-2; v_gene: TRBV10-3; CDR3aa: CAISESEQGWGGYTF
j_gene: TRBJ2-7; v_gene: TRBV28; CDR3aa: CASSVPTGGFTYEQYF
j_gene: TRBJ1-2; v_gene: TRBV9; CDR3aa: CASSVREGYGYTF
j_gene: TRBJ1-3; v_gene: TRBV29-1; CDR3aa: CSVEGGRGGNTIYF
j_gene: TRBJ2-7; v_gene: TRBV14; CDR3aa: CASSPRDTYPYEQYF
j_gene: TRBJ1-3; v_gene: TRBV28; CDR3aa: CASSLSSGNTIYF
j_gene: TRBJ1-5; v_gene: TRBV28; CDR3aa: CATGQGVYQPQHF
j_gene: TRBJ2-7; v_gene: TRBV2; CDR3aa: CASRGGLAGGREQYF
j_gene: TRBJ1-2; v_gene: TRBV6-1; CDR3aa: CASSPGENYGYTF
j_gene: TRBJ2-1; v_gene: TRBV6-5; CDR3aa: CASSWRPGWDEQFF
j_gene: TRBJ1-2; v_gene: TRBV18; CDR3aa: CASSPPDRGLGGYTF
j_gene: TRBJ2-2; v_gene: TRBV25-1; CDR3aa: CASSPSGGGPSTAGELFF
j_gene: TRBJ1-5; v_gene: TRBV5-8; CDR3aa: CASSTYSNQPQHF
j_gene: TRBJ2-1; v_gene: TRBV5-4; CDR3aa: CASSLARTGSGEQFF
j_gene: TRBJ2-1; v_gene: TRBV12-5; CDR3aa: CASGGGLAEMSSYNEQFF
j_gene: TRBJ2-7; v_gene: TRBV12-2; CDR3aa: CASRSMRAGLKLYEQYF
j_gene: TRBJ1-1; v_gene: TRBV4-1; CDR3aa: CASSQSRLNTEAFF
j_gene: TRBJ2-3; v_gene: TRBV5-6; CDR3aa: CASGVPLGLAGTDTQYF
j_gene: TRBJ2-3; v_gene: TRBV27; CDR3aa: CASSPYPGLAGRTDTQYF
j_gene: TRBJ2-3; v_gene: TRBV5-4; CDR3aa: CASSLVRGQDTQYF
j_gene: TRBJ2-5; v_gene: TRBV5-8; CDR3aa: CASKGGLLADRRETQYF
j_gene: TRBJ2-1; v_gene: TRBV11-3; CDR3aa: CASSPGLAGVGEQFF
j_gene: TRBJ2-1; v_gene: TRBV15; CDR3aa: CATSRVVGAGGEQFF
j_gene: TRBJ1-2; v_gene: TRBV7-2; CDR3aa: CASSGRQGVTGGYTF
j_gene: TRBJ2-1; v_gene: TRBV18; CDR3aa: CASSKRQGVSYNEQFF
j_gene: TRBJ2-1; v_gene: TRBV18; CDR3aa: CASSPPDGEGRYEQFF
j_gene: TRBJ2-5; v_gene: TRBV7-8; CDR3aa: CASSYRDRRGVKTQYF
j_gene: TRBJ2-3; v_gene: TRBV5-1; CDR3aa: CASVLGTGVADTQYF
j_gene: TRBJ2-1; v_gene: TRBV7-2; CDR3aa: CASSGGNWGEQFF
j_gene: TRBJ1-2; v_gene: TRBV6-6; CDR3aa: CASSYVRGRTNYGYTF
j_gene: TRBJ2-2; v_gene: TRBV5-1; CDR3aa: CASTGQGAMAGELFF
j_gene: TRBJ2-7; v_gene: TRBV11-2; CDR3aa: CASSLVLIRDSSYEQYF